This T cell receptor (beta chain) is drawn from a study of radiotherapy plus CTLA-4 blockade in lung cancer (dated 2018 in TCRdb). The study in broad terms: Among enrolled patients, under 20% had an objective response and 25% to 40% reached disease control.

General findings and caveats noted by the study authors: Increased serum interferon-beta after radiation, together with early dynamic changes in blood T cell clones, were reported to be the strongest predictors of response. TCR clones derived from tumors expanded in peripheral blood after treatment with radiotherapy and ipilimumab.

In this study, focal radiation therapy paired with CTLA-4 blockade (ipilimumab) was tested in patients who had chemo-refractory metastatic non-small-cell lung cancer. Including cysteine and phenylalanine, the CDR3 has 13 amino acids. The sequence is cut down to CDR3 DNA, 39 bases in frame from base 1. The V end loses 3 bases and the J end loses 6 bases, and a stretch of 6 bases separates them. For CDR1 and CDR2, the germline V gene (reference sequence) lists MNHEY and SMNVEV. This clone occurred a few times. The clone's antigen remains unknown. Qualities for individual bases were not recorded, and no much larger clone is one base off. Library method: the immunoSEQ multiplex PCR assay. Drawn from immuneACCESS, this table holds only the in-frame rearrangements with V and J called that TCRdb kept. Clones are partly lost; checked studies trace under half to an unresolved V gene and leave the rest unexplained. The sample table lists approximately 33,000 clones, almost 80% of them with a count of one. Of the sample, roughly 8% is held by the ten largest clones.

Recombination linked TRBV27 to TRBJ1-6; the D gene cannot be named for sure. The sequencing here drew on peripheral blood, taken from a patient treated with radiotherapy plus ipilimumab. This clonotype originated in a human donor with non-small cell lung cancer who had stable disease on radiotherapy plus ipilimumab. The base sequence is TGTGCCAGCAGTTTCCTCCGTAATTCACCCCTCCACTTT. Its protein is CASSFLRNSPLHF.